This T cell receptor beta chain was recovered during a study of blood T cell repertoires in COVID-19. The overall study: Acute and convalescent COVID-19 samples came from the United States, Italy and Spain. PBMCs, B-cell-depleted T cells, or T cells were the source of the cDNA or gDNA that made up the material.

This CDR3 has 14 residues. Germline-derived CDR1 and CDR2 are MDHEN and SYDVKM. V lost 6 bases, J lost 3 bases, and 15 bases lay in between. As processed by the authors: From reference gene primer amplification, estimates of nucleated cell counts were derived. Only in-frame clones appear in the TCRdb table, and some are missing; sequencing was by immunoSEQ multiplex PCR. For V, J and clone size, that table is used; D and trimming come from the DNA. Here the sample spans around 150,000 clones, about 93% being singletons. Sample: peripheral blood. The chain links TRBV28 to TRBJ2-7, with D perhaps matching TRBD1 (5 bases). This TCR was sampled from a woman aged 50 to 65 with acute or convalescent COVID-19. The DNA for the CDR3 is TGTGCCAGCAGCTTAGGTAGGGGTTTCTACGAGCAGTACTTC. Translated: CASSLGRGFYEQYF.